The 9 T cell receptor beta chains reported below all come from one sample, sequenced in a study of T cells in Graves' hyperthyroidism and ophthalmopathy. RNA transcripts were the template for amplifying TCR beta CDR3 regions. The HTBI set primed first-round TCR CDR3 RT-PCR. TCRdb re-called the multiplex PCR reads with MiXCR, one entry per CDR3 protein. The repertoire includes hundreds of thousands of distinct CDR3 sequences, around 15% of them detected once, and under 20% sits in the top ten. Sequenced material: blood. The receptors derive from a woman younger than 35 with Graves' hyperthyroidism.

This clonotype was observed many times. The chain links TRBV7-2 to TRBJ2-3, with 8 nucleotides matching TRBD1. The CDR3 spans 17 residues. The ends lost 1 base at V and 5 bases at J; junction bases unmatched: 11. Germline V gives CDR1 SGHTA, CDR2 FQGNSA. In DNA, the CDR3 is TGTGCCAGCAGCTTAGTGGGGGTGCAGGGGGCGAGAGATACGCAGTATTTT. Translated, it gives CASSLVGVQGARDTQYF.

A few counts support this clonotype. The V call is TRBV10-1, the J call TRBJ2-1; D possibly corresponds to TRBD2 (5 bases). Trimming stripped 4 bases from V and 4 bases from J, with 14 bases between. This CDR3 has 15 residues. From germline, CDR1 is WNHNN and CDR2 SYGVQD (reference sequence). The CDR3 spells CASSGPSGNYNEQFF. CDR3 DNA sequence: TGCGCCAGCAGTGGGCCGAGCGGAAATTACAATGAGCAGTTCTTC.

This chain uses TRBV11-2 with TRBJ2-1; TRBD1 agrees at 10 bases. V was pared by 5 bases and J by 8 bases, with 6 bases of the junction left unmatched. CDR3 length: 14 residues. Germline CDR1 reads SGHAT; CDR2 reads FQNNGV. CDR3 loop: CASSRQGAFDEQFF. CDR3 bases: TGTGCCAGCAGCCGACAGGGGGCTTTTGATGAGCAGTTCTTC.

This clonotype was picked up many times. The chain recombines TRBV3-1 with TRBJ2-1; the D gene is possibly TRBD1 (6 bases). Trimming removed 4 bases at V and 0 bases at J, with 16 bases between. The CDR3 runs to 17 residues. CDR1 and CDR2 from the germline V gene are LGHDT and YNNKEL (reference sequence). The CDR3 protein is CASSPHLGQSSYNEQFF. The CDR3 nucleotides are TGTGCCAGCAGCCCCCACCTCGGACAGAGCTCCTACAATGAGCAGTTCTTC.

This clonotype occurred many times. J is TRBJ1-4 and V is TRBV2; D call uncertain. Trimming stripped 7 bases from V and 8 bases from J, with 20 bases between. The CDR3 is made up of 15 amino acids. CDR1 and CDR2 from the germline V gene are SNHLY and FYNNEI. This CDR3 reads CASTEGRGPTEKLFF. The CDR3 nucleotides are TGTGCCAGCACTGAGGGCCGAGGGCCGACAGAAAAACTGTTTTTT.

This clonotype was detected many times. The chain links TRBV6-1 to TRBJ2-1; 11 bases line up with TRBD2. CDR1 is MNHNS, CDR2 SASEGT, per germline. V lost 8 bases, J lost 5 bases, and 14 bases stayed unmatched. The CDR3 is 17 amino acids. The CDR3 region is CASLPQLAGVLHNEQFF. CDR3 nucleotide sequence: TGTGCCAGCCTACCACAACTAGCGGGAGTTCTCCACAATGAGCAGTTCTTC.

There are many counts of this clonotype. The chain uses TRBV2 and TRBJ2-1; 9 bases align to TRBD1. V lost 6 bases, J lost 6 bases, and 9 bases stayed unmatched. Looked up from germline, CDR1 is SNHLY and CDR2 is FYNNEI. The CDR3 covers 15 residues. The CDR3 reads CASRERTGVGNEQFF. CDR3 coding DNA: TGTGCCAGCAGGGAACGGACAGGGGTGGGCAATGAGCAGTTCTTC.

The chain has TRBV2 and TRBJ2-7, with D unresolved. The CDR3 totals 22 residues. V was clipped by 3 bases and J by 2 bases, with 35 bases between them. Germline V gene sequence: CDR1 SNHLY, CDR2 FYNNEI. CDR3 nucleotides: TGTGCCAGCAGTGATTGTCGCCAGTCAGCTCTTGACCTGCCTATCGAACCCTACGAGCAGTACTTC. This sequence encodes CASSDCRQSALDLPIEPYEQYF.

The chain combines TRBV12-3 or TRBV12-4 with TRBJ2-3, with D possibly called TRBD1 or TRBD2 (5 bases each). CDR3 length equals 15 residues. Trimming took off 5 bases at V and 0 bases at J, with 12 bases between the two ends. CDR3 sequence (DNA): TGTGCCAGCAGTCCCGGGACGTTTAGCACAGATACGCAGTATTTT. Translating it yields CASSPGTFSTDTQYF.